This TCR beta chain was profiled in a study of cytomegalovirus exposure and HLA in healthy donors. Study-wide findings and caveats: Investigators reported under 200 TCR beta chains as tied to cytomegalovirus. Specific recognition of CMV antigens was confirmed in vitro for a few chains (all CMV-associated).

The CDR3 spans 14 residues. Trimming cost V 8 bases and J 3 bases; bases outside gene matches: 8. CDR1 is SGHVS and CDR2 is FQNEAQ in the germline V gene. Assay used: immunoSEQ multiplex PCR; TCRdb lists only in-frame clones, some missing. The sample comprises some 98,000 clones, over 75% of which are singletons, and about 6.5% rests with the top ten. This clone was detected once. Its antigen is unidentified. The chain is built from TRBV7-8 and TRBJ2-7; 9 nucleotides line up with TRBD1. This TCR came from a man aged 18-30 years in good health and CMV-seropositive. Sample: PBMCs. CDR3 region: CASGKQGASYEQYF. CDR3 sequence (DNA): TGTGCCAGCGGAAAACAGGGGGCGAGCTACGAGCAGTACTTC.